This TCR beta chain was captured by sequencing in a study of T-cell reconstitution after alpha-beta-depleted transplantation in children. General observations from the study: By one year post-transplant, T-cell counts and diversity largely arose from T cells that were newly produced. Diversity of TCRbeta at day 60 was high in some patients, arising from surviving recipient T cells and thymic progenitors. The study reportedly traced alpha-beta T cells about two months after transplant to several hundred expanded graft clones.

Unique molecular identifiers tagged the TCRbeta library. Using its own MiXCR run on the PCR reads, TCRdb lists one record per CDR3 protein. The table lists 500,000 to 750,000 distinct CDR3 sequences, over 10% of them singletons. CDR1 and CDR2 from the germline V gene are LNHNV and YYDKDF (reference sequence). Trimming took 0 bases from V and 3 from J, leaving 12 bases between them. The CDR3 sequence is 16 residues long. This clonotype was detected a few times. Its target is unknown. This sequence was found in a male patient younger than 18 who had a stem cell transplant for acute myeloid leukemia, so the T cells may come from the graft donor. The V gene is TRBV15, the J gene TRBJ1-5; no clear D. The material was PBMCs, mostly from graft donor cells, obtained 360 days after TCRalphabeta/CD19-depleted stem cell transplant. The CDR3 region has the DNA TGTGCCACCAGCAGAGATCCGGGGATTGTCAATCAGCCCCAGCATTTT. It yields the protein CATSRDPGIVNQPQHF.